A selection of T cell receptor beta chains follows, all from one sample in a study of Ad26.COV2.S vaccination and SARS-CoV-2 variants. Sequencing was performed with immunoSEQ multiplex PCR; in TCRdb, only in-frame clones are kept and a portion is missing. This sample yields roughly 400,000 clones, of which about 92% are seen a single time; roughly 3.9% belongs to the top ten. This specimen consisted of peripheral blood, obtained in a trial of Ad26.COV2.S vaccine versus placebo. Source of these receptors: a person between 18 and 65 years old who received the Ad26.COV2.S COVID-19 vaccine or a placebo. Each CDR3 is given with its conserved first and last residue. Fields, in order: V gene, clone size, D gene, J gene, CDR3 DNA, CDR3 protein. D genes are given only for firm matches. Size is omitted from some rows. Given values are once, few, many or a class for expanded clones.

v_gene: TRBV7-2
abundance: -
d_gene: -
j_gene: TRBJ1-2
CDR3nt: TGTGCCAGCAGCTTAGCTGGGACGGAGAACTATGGCTACACCTTC
CDR3aa: CASSLAGTENYGYTF

v_gene: TRBV19
abundance: few
d_gene: -
j_gene: TRBJ1-6
CDR3nt: TGTGCCAGTAACCTCGGGGGGACCGGCTCACCCCTCCACTTT
CDR3aa: CASNLGGTGSPLHF

v_gene: TRBV19
abundance: -
d_gene: TRBD2
j_gene: TRBJ2-2
CDR3nt: TGTGCCAGTAGTCCCCTAGCGGGAGAGACCGGGGAGCTGTTTTTT
CDR3aa: CASSPLAGETGELFF

v_gene: TRBV3-1/TRBV3-2
abundance: -
d_gene: TRBD1
j_gene: TRBJ2-7
CDR3nt: TGTGCCAGCAGCCGTACAGGGGTCGAGCAGTACTTC
CDR3aa: CASSRTGVEQYF

v_gene: TRBV4-3
abundance: -
d_gene: TRBD2
j_gene: TRBJ2-1
CDR3nt: TGCGCCAGCAGCCAAGGGAGGACTAGCGGGAGAATCGATGAGCAGTTCTTC
CDR3aa: CASSQGRTSGRIDEQFF

v_gene: TRBV27
abundance: -
d_gene: -
j_gene: TRBJ1-1
CDR3nt: TGTGCCAGCATCCCGGGCGGGGGGTCCACTGAAGCTTTCTTT
CDR3aa: CASIPGGGSTEAFF

v_gene: TRBV5-1
abundance: -
d_gene: TRBD1
j_gene: TRBJ2-7
CDR3nt: TGCGCCAGCAGCTTCCGGGACAGTGCCTACGAGCAGTACTTC
CDR3aa: CASSFRDSAYEQYF

v_gene: TRBV3-1/TRBV3-2
abundance: once
d_gene: TRBD2
j_gene: TRBJ2-3
CDR3nt: TGTGCCAGCAGCCCACGTCCCGGGACTAGCGGGAGGCCCTACACAGATACGCAGTATTTT
CDR3aa: CASSPRPGTSGRPYTDTQYF

v_gene: TRBV9
abundance: -
d_gene: -
j_gene: TRBJ2-7
CDR3nt: TGTGCCAGCAGCGTAGCTGCGGGAAACCACTACGAGCAGTACTTC
CDR3aa: CASSVAAGNHYEQYF

v_gene: TRBV9
abundance: -
d_gene: TRBD1
j_gene: TRBJ2-1
CDR3nt: TGTGCCAGCAGCACCCCCGAGAGGGGTGGGGACAGTAAGTGGGATGAGCAGTTCTTC
CDR3aa: CASSTPERGGDSKWDEQFF

v_gene: TRBV7-2
abundance: once
d_gene: -
j_gene: TRBJ2-6
CDR3nt: TGTGCCAGCAGCTTAGCTGTGACAGGCTCTGGGGCCAACGTCCTGACTTTC
CDR3aa: CASSLAVTGSGANVLTF

v_gene: TRBV3-1/TRBV3-2
abundance: few
d_gene: -
j_gene: TRBJ1-5
CDR3nt: TGTGCCAGCAGCCCGACTCGCACGCAGCCCCAGCATTTT
CDR3aa: CASSPTRTQPQHF

v_gene: TRBV6-5
abundance: -
d_gene: TRBD1
j_gene: TRBJ1-1
CDR3nt: TGTGCCAGCAGATACAGGGGGCAGGGCACTGAAGCTTTCTTT
CDR3aa: CASRYRGQGTEAFF

v_gene: TRBV19
abundance: -
d_gene: -
j_gene: TRBJ1-1
CDR3nt: TGTGCCAGTAGCCCAGGGAAAATTTTCAACACTGAAGCTTTCTTT
CDR3aa: CASSPGKIFNTEAFF

v_gene: TRBV5-1
abundance: -
d_gene: TRBD2
j_gene: TRBJ2-5
CDR3nt: TGCGCCAGCAGCTTGGAAAGTAGCGGGAGGGCGACCCAGTACTTC
CDR3aa: CASSLESSGRATQYF

v_gene: TRBV7-2
abundance: -
d_gene: -
j_gene: TRBJ2-3
CDR3nt: TGTGCCAGCAGCTTACAGGGGACAGATACGCAGTATTTT
CDR3aa: CASSLQGTDTQYF

v_gene: TRBV11-2
abundance: -
d_gene: TRBD2
j_gene: TRBJ2-3
CDR3nt: TGTGCCAGCAGCTTACGGACTAGCGGGAGGCCAGATACGCAGTATTTT
CDR3aa: CASSLRTSGRPDTQYF

v_gene: TRBV19
abundance: -
d_gene: TRBD2
j_gene: TRBJ2-3
CDR3nt: TGTGCCAGTAGTATAACTAGCGCCACAGATACGCAGTATTTT
CDR3aa: CASSITSATDTQYF

v_gene: TRBV30
abundance: -
d_gene: -
j_gene: TRBJ2-3
CDR3nt: TGTGCCTGGTTGGTCACAGATACGCAGTATTTT
CDR3aa: CAWLVTDTQYF

v_gene: TRBV4-2
abundance: -
d_gene: TRBD1
j_gene: TRBJ2-6
CDR3nt: TGTGCCAGCAGCCTACAACAGGGGGCTGGGGCCAACGTCCTGACTTTC
CDR3aa: CASSLQQGAGANVLTF

v_gene: TRBV6-5
abundance: -
d_gene: TRBD1
j_gene: TRBJ2-7
CDR3nt: TGTGCCAGCAGTTATTACACGGGACAGAGCTCCTACGAGCAGTACTTC
CDR3aa: CASSYYTGQSSYEQYF

v_gene: TRBV19
abundance: once
d_gene: TRBD2
j_gene: TRBJ2-7
CDR3nt: TGTGCCAGTAGTGAAACCGGGACTAGCGCTTACGAGCAGTACTTC
CDR3aa: CASSETGTSAYEQYF

v_gene: TRBV7-9
abundance: -
d_gene: TRBD2
j_gene: TRBJ2-5
CDR3nt: TGTGCCAGCAGCTTATTAGCGGGCACACAAGAGACCCAGTACTTC
CDR3aa: CASSLLAGTQETQYF

v_gene: TRBV10-3
abundance: -
d_gene: -
j_gene: TRBJ2-3
CDR3nt: TGTGCCATCACCGCCACATCGACTAGAGATACGCAGTATTTT
CDR3aa: CAITATSTRDTQYF

v_gene: TRBV9
abundance: -
d_gene: -
j_gene: TRBJ2-1
CDR3nt: TGTGCCAGCAGCGCCCCCCGCGGGGAGCAGTTCTTC
CDR3aa: CASSAPRGEQFF

v_gene: TRBV10-3
abundance: -
d_gene: TRBD2
j_gene: TRBJ2-7
CDR3nt: TGTGCCATCAGTGAGTCCTGGGAGGGGAGCTCCTACGAGCAGTACTTC
CDR3aa: CAISESWEGSSYEQYF

v_gene: TRBV10-3
abundance: -
d_gene: -
j_gene: TRBJ1-2
CDR3nt: TGTGCCATACGGGACGGTCATGGCTACACCTTC
CDR3aa: CAIRDGHGYTF

v_gene: TRBV18
abundance: -
d_gene: -
j_gene: TRBJ1-5
CDR3nt: TGTGCCAGCTCACCAGGGGCTAATCAGCCCCAGCATTTT
CDR3aa: CASSPGANQPQHF

v_gene: TRBV6-4
abundance: -
d_gene: TRBD2
j_gene: TRBJ2-1
CDR3nt: TGTGCCAGCAGTGACAAGGTGCCAAGGGCTAGCGGGCCCTACAATGAGCAGTTCTTC
CDR3aa: CASSDKVPRASGPYNEQFF

v_gene: TRBV24-1
abundance: -
d_gene: TRBD2
j_gene: TRBJ2-1
CDR3nt: TGTGCCACCAGTGATGGCGGGAGATCCTACAATGAGCAGTTCTTC
CDR3aa: CATSDGGRSYNEQFF

v_gene: TRBV27
abundance: -
d_gene: -
j_gene: TRBJ2-1
CDR3nt: TGTGCCAGCAGCCTTAGGGGGGGGCCAGACAATGAGCAGTTCTTC
CDR3aa: CASSLRGGPDNEQFF

v_gene: TRBV12-3/TRBV12-4
abundance: -
d_gene: -
j_gene: TRBJ2-4
CDR3nt: TGTGCCAGCAGTTCTGCTAGGAAAGACATTCAGTACTTC
CDR3aa: CASSSARKDIQYF

v_gene: TRBV3-1/TRBV3-2
abundance: -
d_gene: -
j_gene: TRBJ2-7
CDR3nt: TGTGCCAGCAGCCAAGGGGGACCAGACTACGAGCAGTACTTC
CDR3aa: CASSQGGPDYEQYF

v_gene: TRBV7-9
abundance: -
d_gene: -
j_gene: TRBJ2-7
CDR3nt: TGTGCCAGCAGCTCTCAGACAGAGATCTACGAGCAGTACTTC
CDR3aa: CASSSQTEIYEQYF

v_gene: TRBV5-1
abundance: once
d_gene: -
j_gene: TRBJ1-3
CDR3nt: TGCGCCAGCAGCTTGGGGACGGTTGGAAACACCATATATTTT
CDR3aa: CASSLGTVGNTIYF

v_gene: TRBV5-4
abundance: -
d_gene: -
j_gene: TRBJ2-5
CDR3nt: TGTGCCAGCAGCACCCTCAGGGGACAAGAGACCCAGTACTTC
CDR3aa: CASSTLRGQETQYF

v_gene: TRBV28
abundance: -
d_gene: -
j_gene: TRBJ2-3
CDR3nt: TGTGCCAGCAGTCCTACTGGATACACAGATACGCAGTATTTT
CDR3aa: CASSPTGYTDTQYF

v_gene: TRBV7-2
abundance: -
d_gene: TRBD1
j_gene: TRBJ2-1
CDR3nt: TGTGCCAGCAGCTTAACCGGACAGGGGAAGGGTGAGCAGTTCTTC
CDR3aa: CASSLTGQGKGEQFF

v_gene: TRBV14
abundance: -
d_gene: TRBD1
j_gene: TRBJ2-5
CDR3nt: TGTGCCAGCAGCCAAGATTGGAGCAGGGACAGTCCCCAAGAGACCCAGTACTTC
CDR3aa: CASSQDWSRDSPQETQYF

v_gene: TRBV7-8
abundance: -
d_gene: -
j_gene: TRBJ1-2
CDR3nt: TGTGCCAGCAGCCCCTCGGGACCGGACTATGGCTACACCTTC
CDR3aa: CASSPSGPDYGYTF

v_gene: TRBV27
abundance: -
d_gene: -
j_gene: TRBJ2-7
CDR3nt: TGTGCCAGCAGTCCACCTAGCTACGAGCAGTACTTC
CDR3aa: CASSPPSYEQYF

v_gene: TRBV7-3
abundance: -
d_gene: -
j_gene: TRBJ1-1
CDR3nt: TGTGCCAGCAGCTTCGGGTGGAACACTGAAGCTTTCTTT
CDR3aa: CASSFGWNTEAFF

v_gene: TRBV2
abundance: -
d_gene: -
j_gene: TRBJ2-3
CDR3nt: TGTGCCAGCATTCGGGGCGATACGCAGTATTTT
CDR3aa: CASIRGDTQYF

v_gene: TRBV14
abundance: -
d_gene: -
j_gene: TRBJ2-5
CDR3nt: TGTGCCAGCAGCGGAACGGGGAAGAGTGGGAAGACCCAGTACTTC
CDR3aa: CASSGTGKSGKTQYF

v_gene: TRBV28
abundance: -
d_gene: -
j_gene: TRBJ2-7
CDR3nt: TGTGCCAGCAGTTCCCCTACTCGAAGCGGCAGAGGGGCCGAGCAGTACTTC
CDR3aa: CASSSPTRSGRGAEQYF

v_gene: TRBV3-1/TRBV3-2
abundance: once
d_gene: -
j_gene: TRBJ2-7
CDR3nt: TGTGCCAGCAGCCAAGATGTCCGGGGTGCCGTCTTCTTC
CDR3aa: CASSQDVRGAVFF

v_gene: TRBV7-2
abundance: -
d_gene: TRBD2
j_gene: TRBJ2-7
CDR3nt: TGTGCCAGCAGCAGACTAGCGGGCGACTCCTACGAGCAGTACTTC
CDR3aa: CASSRLAGDSYEQYF

v_gene: TRBV27
abundance: -
d_gene: -
j_gene: TRBJ1-1
CDR3nt: TGTGCCAGCAGTTTGGGGGGACTGAACACTGAAGCTTTCTTT
CDR3aa: CASSLGGLNTEAFF

v_gene: TRBV28
abundance: once
d_gene: -
j_gene: TRBJ2-5
CDR3nt: TGTGCCAGCGGACCGGGACGGAGAAACCCAACCCAAGAGACCCAGTACTTC
CDR3aa: CASGPGRRNPTQETQYF

v_gene: TRBV27
abundance: once
d_gene: -
j_gene: TRBJ2-3
CDR3nt: TGTGCCAGCAGTGTCACAGGGAGTACGCAGTATTTT
CDR3aa: CASSVTGSTQYF

v_gene: TRBV7-8
abundance: many
d_gene: -
j_gene: TRBJ2-7
CDR3nt: TGTGCCAGCAGCGCCAGGGGGGGGAGGACCCCCGGGTACGAGCAGTACTTC
CDR3aa: CASSARGGRTPGYEQYF

v_gene: TRBV2
abundance: -
d_gene: TRBD2
j_gene: TRBJ2-1
CDR3nt: TGTGCCAGCACCTGGGGACTAGCGGGAGTAAGTGAGCAGTTCTTC
CDR3aa: CASTWGLAGVSEQFF

v_gene: TRBV18
abundance: -
d_gene: -
j_gene: TRBJ2-1
CDR3nt: TGTGCCAGCTCGCCCGGGACGGTCTACAATGAGCAGTTCTTC
CDR3aa: CASSPGTVYNEQFF

v_gene: TRBV28
abundance: -
d_gene: TRBD1
j_gene: TRBJ2-7
CDR3nt: TGTGCCAGCAGTCCCCCACAGGGGCCCCTAGGCGAGCAGTACTTC
CDR3aa: CASSPPQGPLGEQYF

v_gene: TRBV6-2/TRBV6-3
abundance: -
d_gene: -
j_gene: TRBJ2-3
CDR3nt: TGTGCCAGCAGTTACTCGACTGAGGCAGCCACAGATACGCAGTATTTT
CDR3aa: CASSYSTEAATDTQYF

v_gene: TRBV4-3
abundance: -
d_gene: -
j_gene: TRBJ2-7
CDR3nt: TGCGCCAGCAGCCAAGGCCTAAGGAGCTACGAGCAGTACTTC
CDR3aa: CASSQGLRSYEQYF

v_gene: TRBV7-2
abundance: -
d_gene: TRBD2
j_gene: TRBJ2-1
CDR3nt: TGTGCCAGCAGCCCCGGACTAGCGGGAGTAGGTCGGTTCTTC
CDR3aa: CASSPGLAGVGRFF

v_gene: TRBV28
abundance: -
d_gene: TRBD2
j_gene: TRBJ2-1
CDR3nt: TGTGCCAGCAGTTTACTTAGCGGGACTTACAATGAGCAGTTCTTC
CDR3aa: CASSLLSGTYNEQFF

v_gene: TRBV28
abundance: -
d_gene: -
j_gene: TRBJ2-7
CDR3nt: TGTGCCAGCAGTCACCGACTAGGGGCTCCCTACGAGCAGTACTTC
CDR3aa: CASSHRLGAPYEQYF

v_gene: TRBV19
abundance: -
d_gene: -
j_gene: TRBJ1-2
CDR3nt: TGTGCCAGTAGTCCGCGGATGAGGAGTGGCTACACCTTC
CDR3aa: CASSPRMRSGYTF